This T cell receptor (beta chain) was obtained from a study of blood T cells in healthy people across ages. For the study at large: Template switching picked up about one barcoded beta molecule for each two T cells.

This CDR3 has 10 residues. V was cut by 6 bases and J by 9 bases, with 11 bases left in between. From germline, CDR1 is DFQATT and CDR2 SNEGSKA (reference sequence). Findings and caveats of the study: Estimates drawn from one million T cells were deemed to understate diversity.

The authors ran a second PCR of 7 to 11 cycles using a sample-barcoded 5' primer and a J-beta primer mix. Every individual sample yielded 2.5 million or more paired-end reads (each containing CDR3). In TCRdb, the 5' RACE reads were re-called with MiXCR into one record per CDR3 protein. The table has approximately 810,000 distinct CDR3 sequences, more than 25% seen once; the top ten hold 17%. Per individual sample, total RNA of at least 5.5 micrograms was extracted. This clonotype was found a few times. What it recognizes is unknown. The sequencing sample was made of blood. The chain couples TRBV20-1 to TRBJ1-2; D remains ambiguous. This clonotype originated in a woman older than 75 in good health. CDR3 protein: CSAPEASYTF. CDR3 in DNA: TGCAGTGCCCCCGAGGCCAGCTACACCTTC.